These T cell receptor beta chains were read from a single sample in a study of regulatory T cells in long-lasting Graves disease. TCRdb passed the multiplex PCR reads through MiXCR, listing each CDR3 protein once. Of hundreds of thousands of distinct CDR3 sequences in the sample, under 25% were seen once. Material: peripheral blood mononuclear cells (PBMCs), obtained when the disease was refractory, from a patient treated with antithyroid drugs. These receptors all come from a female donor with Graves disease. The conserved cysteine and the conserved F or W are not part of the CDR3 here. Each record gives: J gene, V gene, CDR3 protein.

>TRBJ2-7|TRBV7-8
ASSLDGLGSSYEQY
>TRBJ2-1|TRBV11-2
ASSSSGRASNEQF
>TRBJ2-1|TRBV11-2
ASSLASRHNEQF
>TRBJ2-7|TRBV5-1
ASSLSDSTYEQY
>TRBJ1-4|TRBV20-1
SLQRSRNEKLF
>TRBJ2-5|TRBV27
ASSLSWGGTQY
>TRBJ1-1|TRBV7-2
ASSSHSMNTEAF
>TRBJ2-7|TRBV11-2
ASSPKTSGRPH
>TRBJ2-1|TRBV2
ASTPRTGQGQF
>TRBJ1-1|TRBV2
ASSEELPTEAF
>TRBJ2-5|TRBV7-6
ASTQDWGGQETQY
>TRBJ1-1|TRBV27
ASSLDGYTEAF
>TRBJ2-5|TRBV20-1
SGLIRGREETQY
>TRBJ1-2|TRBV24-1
ATSDPGTGYGYT
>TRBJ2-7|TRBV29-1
SVVRGSSYEQY
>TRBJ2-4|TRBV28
ASSPPRLGASQY
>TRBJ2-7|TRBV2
ASREGQVSY
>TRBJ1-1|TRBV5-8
ASSLQGGSGEAF
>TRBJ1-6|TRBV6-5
ASSYSIQGRSSYNSPLH
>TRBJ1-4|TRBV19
ASSIPGGKLF
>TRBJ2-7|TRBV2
ASSEGVGLYEQY
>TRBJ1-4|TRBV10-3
AIRAEGEKLF
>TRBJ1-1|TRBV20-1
SASRTNAEAF
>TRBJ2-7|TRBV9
ASSVVGTGPSKVSVLQY
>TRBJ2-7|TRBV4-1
ASSQVSPRDEQY
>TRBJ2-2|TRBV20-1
SARDLRASTGELF
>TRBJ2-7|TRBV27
ASSLSHDHEQY
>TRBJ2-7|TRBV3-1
ASSQVVLSYEQY
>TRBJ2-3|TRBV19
ASTQLAGRTDTQY
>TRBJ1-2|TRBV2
ASSGLDREACGYT
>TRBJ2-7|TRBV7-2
ASSLVAGDSYEQY
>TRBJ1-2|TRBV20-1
SAPDYGYT
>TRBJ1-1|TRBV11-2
ASSQEPGQEAF
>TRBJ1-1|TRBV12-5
ASGTTGGTEAF
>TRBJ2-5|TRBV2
ASSVESPAAETQY
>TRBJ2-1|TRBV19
ASSIRREGPGNEQF
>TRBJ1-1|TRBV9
ASSGSRSNTEAF
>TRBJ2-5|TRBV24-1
ATSGAGVETQY